A selection of T cell receptor beta chains follows, all from one sample in a study of cytomegalovirus exposure and HLA in healthy donors. The table came from immunoSEQ multiplex PCR; TCRdb's copy has only in-frame clones and leaves some out. The sample holds tens of thousands of clones, over 60% seen once. Sample: PBMCs. The origin of the receptors is a man between 50 and 59 years old in good health and CMV-seropositive. The CDR3 runs from the conserved cysteine through the conserved F or W.

V: TRBV29-1; CDR3: CSVEPPGTDSVYGYTF
V: TRBV18; CDR3: CASSLDVGYRGYGYTF
V: TRBV7-7; CDR3: CASRQGMSQYF
V: TRBV5-4; CDR3: CASSGFLAGGYNEQFF
V: TRBV2; CDR3: CASSQEGLGNTGELFF
V: TRBV6-1; CDR3: CAIQGGTNEQFF
V: TRBV7-3; CDR3: CASSFGRLTSGANVLTF
V: TRBV28; CDR3: CASSLVLSTSGMETQYF
V: TRBV12-5; CDR3: CASGLHGTATSGANVLTF
V: TRBV7-6; CDR3: CASSLAPELSGAFRETQYF
V: TRBV30; CDR3: CAWSVYTF
V: TRBV6-5; CDR3: CASTLGGGPYNEQFF
V: TRBV6-1; CDR3: CASSAATTRDRVRQPQHF
V: TRBV7-9; CDR3: CASSRTSGYQETQYF
V: TRBV29-1; CDR3: CSVVVAAKETQYF
V: TRBV5-1; CDR3: CASSLRFDSEAFF
V: TRBV7-9; CDR3: CASSGQGYTGELFF
V: TRBV25-1; CDR3: CASSVAGPEKLFF